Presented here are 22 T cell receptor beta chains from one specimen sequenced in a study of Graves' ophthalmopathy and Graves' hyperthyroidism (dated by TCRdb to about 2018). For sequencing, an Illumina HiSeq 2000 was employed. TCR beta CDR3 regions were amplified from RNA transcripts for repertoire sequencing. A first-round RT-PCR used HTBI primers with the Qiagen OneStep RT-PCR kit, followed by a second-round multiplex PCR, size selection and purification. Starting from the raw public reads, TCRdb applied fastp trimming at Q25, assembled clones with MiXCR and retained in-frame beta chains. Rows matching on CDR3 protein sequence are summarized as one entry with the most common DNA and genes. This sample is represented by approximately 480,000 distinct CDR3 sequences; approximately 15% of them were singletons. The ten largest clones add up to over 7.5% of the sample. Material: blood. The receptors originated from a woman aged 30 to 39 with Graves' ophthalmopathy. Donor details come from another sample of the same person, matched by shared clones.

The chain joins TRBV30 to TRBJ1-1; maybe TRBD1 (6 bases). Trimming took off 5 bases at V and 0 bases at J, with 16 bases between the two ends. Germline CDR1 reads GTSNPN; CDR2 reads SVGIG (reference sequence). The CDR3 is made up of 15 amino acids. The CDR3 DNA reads TGTGCCTGGGGCCCTCTACAGGGAGTGAACACTGAAGCTTTCTTT. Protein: CAWGPLQGVNTEAFF. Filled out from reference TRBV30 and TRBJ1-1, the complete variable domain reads SQTIHQWPATLVQPVGSPLSLECTVEGTSNPNLYWYRQAAGRGLQLLFYSVGIGQISSEVPQNLSASRPQDRQFILSSKKLLLSDSGFYLCAWGPLQGVNTEAFFGQGTRLTVV.

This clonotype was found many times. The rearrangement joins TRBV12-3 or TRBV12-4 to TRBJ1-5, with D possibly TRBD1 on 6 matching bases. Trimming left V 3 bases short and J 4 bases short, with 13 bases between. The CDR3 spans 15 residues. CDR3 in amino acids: CASSFKGVENQPQHF. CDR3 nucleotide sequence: TGTGCCAGCAGTTTTAAGGGGGTAGAGAATCAGCCCCAGCATTTT.

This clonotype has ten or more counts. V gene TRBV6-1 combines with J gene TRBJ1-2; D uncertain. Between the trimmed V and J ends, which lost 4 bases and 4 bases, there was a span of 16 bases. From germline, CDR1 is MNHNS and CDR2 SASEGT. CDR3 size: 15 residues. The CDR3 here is CASSAYLDGRYGYTF. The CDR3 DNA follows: TGTGCCAGCAGTGCATACTTGGACGGACGCTATGGCTACACCTTC.

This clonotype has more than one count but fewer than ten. This CDR3 is CASSESIAGTQYF. In DNA, the CDR3 is TGCGCCAGCAGTGAGAGCATAGCTGGGACCCAGTACTTC. The chain links TRBV10-1 to TRBJ2-5; D is undetermined. Germline V lookup: CDR1 WNHNN, CDR2 SYGVQD (reference sequence). The CDR3 totals 13 residues. V was cut by 2 bases and J by 7 bases, with 11 bases left in between.

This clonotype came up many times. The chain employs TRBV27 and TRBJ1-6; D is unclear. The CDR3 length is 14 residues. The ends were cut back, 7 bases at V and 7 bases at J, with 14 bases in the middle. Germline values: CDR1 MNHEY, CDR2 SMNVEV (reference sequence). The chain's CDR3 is CASTKAQPNSPLHF. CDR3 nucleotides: TGTGCCAGCACCAAAGCTCAGCCAAATTCACCCCTCCACTTT.

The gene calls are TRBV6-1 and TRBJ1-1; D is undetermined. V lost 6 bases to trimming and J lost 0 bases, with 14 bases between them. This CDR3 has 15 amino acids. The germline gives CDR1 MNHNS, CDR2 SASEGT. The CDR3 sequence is CASSRIPGLNTEAFF. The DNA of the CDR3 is TGTGCCAGCAGCAGGATCCCAGGCCTGAACACTGAAGCTTTCTTT.

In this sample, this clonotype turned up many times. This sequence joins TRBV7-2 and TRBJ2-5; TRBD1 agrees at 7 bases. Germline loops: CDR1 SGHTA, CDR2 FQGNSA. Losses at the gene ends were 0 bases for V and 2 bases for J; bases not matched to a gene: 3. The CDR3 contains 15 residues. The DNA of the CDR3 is TGTGCCAGCAGCTTAGCGGGACAGCCACAAGAGACCCAGTACTTC. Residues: CASSLAGQPQETQYF.

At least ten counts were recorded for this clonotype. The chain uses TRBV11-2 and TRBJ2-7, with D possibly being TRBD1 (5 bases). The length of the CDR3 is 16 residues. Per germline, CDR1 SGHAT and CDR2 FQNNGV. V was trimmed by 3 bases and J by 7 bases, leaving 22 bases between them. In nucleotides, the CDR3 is TGTGCCAGCAGCTTCTTAGTGTGGGGCCTTTCGGAGGAGCAGTACTTC. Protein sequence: CASSFLVWGLSEEQYF.

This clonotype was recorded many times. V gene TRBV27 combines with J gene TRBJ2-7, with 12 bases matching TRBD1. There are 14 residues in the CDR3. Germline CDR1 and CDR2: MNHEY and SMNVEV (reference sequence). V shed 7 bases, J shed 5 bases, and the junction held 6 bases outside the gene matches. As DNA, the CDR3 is TGTGCCAGCACTCCTGGGACAGGGGGCAACGAGCAGTACTTC. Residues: CASTPGTGGNEQYF.

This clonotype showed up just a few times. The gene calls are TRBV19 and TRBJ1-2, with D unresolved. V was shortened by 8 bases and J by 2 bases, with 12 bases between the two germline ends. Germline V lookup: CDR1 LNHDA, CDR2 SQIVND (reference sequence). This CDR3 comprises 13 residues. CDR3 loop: CASFNSLNYGYTF. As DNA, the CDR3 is TGTGCCAGTTTTAACAGCTTAAACTATGGCTACACCTTC.

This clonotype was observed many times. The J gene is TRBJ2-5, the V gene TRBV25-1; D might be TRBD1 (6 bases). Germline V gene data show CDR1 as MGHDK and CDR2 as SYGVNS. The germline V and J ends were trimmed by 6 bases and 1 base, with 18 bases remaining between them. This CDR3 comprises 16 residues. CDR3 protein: CASRVSSGVSQETQYF. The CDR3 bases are TGTGCCAGCAGAGTCAGTTCAGGGGTATCCCAAGAGACCCAGTACTTC.

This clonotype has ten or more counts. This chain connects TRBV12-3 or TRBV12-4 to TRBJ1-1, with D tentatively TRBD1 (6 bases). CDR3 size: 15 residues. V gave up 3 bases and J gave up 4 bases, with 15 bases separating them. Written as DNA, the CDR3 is TGTGCCAGCAGTTTTATAGGGGGAGATAGCACTGAAGCTTTCTTT. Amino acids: CASSFIGGDSTEAFF.

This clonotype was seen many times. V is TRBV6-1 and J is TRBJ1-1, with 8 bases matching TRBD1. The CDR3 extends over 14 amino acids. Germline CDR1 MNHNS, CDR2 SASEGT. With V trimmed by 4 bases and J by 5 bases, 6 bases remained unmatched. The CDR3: CASSAGQGWTEAFF. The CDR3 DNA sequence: TGTGCCAGCAGTGCCGGACAGGGTTGGACTGAAGCTTTCTTT.

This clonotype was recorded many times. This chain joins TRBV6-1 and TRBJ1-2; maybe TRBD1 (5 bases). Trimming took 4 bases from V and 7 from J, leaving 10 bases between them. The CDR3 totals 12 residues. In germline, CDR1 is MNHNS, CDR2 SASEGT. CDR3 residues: CASSVRGVGYTF. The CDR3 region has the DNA TGTGCCAGCAGTGTGCGGGGGGTTGGCTACACCTTC.

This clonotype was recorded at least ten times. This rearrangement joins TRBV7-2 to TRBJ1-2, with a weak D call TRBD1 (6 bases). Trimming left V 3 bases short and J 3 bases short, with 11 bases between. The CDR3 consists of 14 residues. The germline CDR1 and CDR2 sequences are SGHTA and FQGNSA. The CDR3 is CASSFGGGDYGYTF. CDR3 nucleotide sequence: TGTGCCAGCAGCTTTGGGGGCGGCGACTATGGCTACACCTTC.

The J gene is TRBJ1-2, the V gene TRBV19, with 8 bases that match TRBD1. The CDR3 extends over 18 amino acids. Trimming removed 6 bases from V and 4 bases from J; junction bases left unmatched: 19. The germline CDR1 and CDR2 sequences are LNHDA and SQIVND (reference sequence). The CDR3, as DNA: TGTGCCAGTAGGCAGGGGGCAGGGGCACCCCCTGGGACCTATGGCTACACCTTC. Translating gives CASRQGAGAPPGTYGYTF. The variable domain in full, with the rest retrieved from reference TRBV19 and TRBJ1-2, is DGGITQSPKYLFRKEGQNVTLSCEQNLNHDAMYWYRQDPGQGLRLIYYSQIVNDFQKGDIAEGYSVSREKKESFPLTVTSAQKNPTAFYLCASRQGAGAPPGTYGYTFGSGTRLTVV.

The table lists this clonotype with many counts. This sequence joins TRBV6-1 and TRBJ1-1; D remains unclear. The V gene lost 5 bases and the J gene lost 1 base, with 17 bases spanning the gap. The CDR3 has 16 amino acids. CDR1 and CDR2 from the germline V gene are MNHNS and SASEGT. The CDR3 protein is CASSPPGRAQNTEAFF. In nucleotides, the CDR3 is TGTGCCAGCAGTCCCCCCGGGCGGGCACAGAACACTGAAGCTTTCTTT.

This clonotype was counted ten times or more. The CDR3 here is CSASQGFLVEQYF. The CDR3 DNA sequence: TGCAGTGCTAGCCAGGGGTTCCTTGTCGAGCAGTACTTC. The J gene is TRBJ2-7, the V gene TRBV20-1; perhaps TRBD1 as D (6 bases). Per germline, CDR1 DFQATT and CDR2 SNEGSKA (reference sequence). V lost 3 bases to trimming and J lost 6 bases, with 15 bases between them. CDR3 size: 13 residues.

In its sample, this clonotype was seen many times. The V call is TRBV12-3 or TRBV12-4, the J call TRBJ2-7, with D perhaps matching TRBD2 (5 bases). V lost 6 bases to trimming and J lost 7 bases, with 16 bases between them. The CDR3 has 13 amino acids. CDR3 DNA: TGTGCCAGCAGGAGGGCTTATACGGGAGAGCAGTACTTC. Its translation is CASRRAYTGEQYF.

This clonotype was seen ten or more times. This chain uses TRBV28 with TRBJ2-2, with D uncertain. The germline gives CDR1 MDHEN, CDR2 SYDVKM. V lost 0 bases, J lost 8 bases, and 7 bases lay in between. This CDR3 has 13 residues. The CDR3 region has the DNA TGTGCCAGCAGTTTATGGCCGGCGGGGGAGCTGTTTTTT. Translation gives CASSLWPAGELFF.

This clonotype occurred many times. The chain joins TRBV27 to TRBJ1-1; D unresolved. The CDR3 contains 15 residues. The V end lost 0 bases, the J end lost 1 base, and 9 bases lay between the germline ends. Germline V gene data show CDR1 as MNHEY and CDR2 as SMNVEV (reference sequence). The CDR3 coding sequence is TGTGCCAGCAGTTTATCGAGTGCCGCGAACACTGAAGCTTTCTTT. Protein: CASSLSSAANTEAFF.

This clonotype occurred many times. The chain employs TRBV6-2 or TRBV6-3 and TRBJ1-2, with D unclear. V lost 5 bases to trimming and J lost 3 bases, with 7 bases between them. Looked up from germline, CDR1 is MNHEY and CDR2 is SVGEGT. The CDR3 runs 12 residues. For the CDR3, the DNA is TGTGCCAGCAGTACAGCGTACTATGGCTACACCTTC. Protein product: CASSTAYYGYTF.